Below are 14 T cell receptor beta chains sequenced from a single sample in a study of blood T cell repertoires in COVID-19. Method: immunoSEQ multiplex PCR; TCRdb's copy keeps in-frame clones and lacks some. The sample shows 60,000 or so clones, 78% of them seen only once. The sample consisted of peripheral blood. These receptors were collected from a human donor in a cohort sampled during active COVID-19.

V is TRBV11-3 and J is TRBJ2-2; 10 bases line up with TRBD1. The CDR3 totals 15 residues. CDR1 and CDR2 from the germline V gene are SGHNT and YENEEA. With V trimmed by 4 bases and J by 6 bases, 5 bases remained unmatched. The CDR3 DNA follows: TGTGCCAGCAGCTCCTGGACAGGGGGGGCCGGGGAGCTGTTTTTT. This encodes CASSSWTGGAGELFF.

This chain links TRBV6-5 with TRBJ1-2; 9 nucleotides agree with TRBD1. With 2 bases clipped from V and 8 bases from J, the junction kept 9 bases outside the gene matches. The CDR3 extends over 15 amino acids. Germline CDR1 is MNHEY and CDR2 is SVGAGI. This CDR3 is CASSYDRDRVEGYTF. The DNA for the CDR3 is TGTGCCAGCAGTTACGATAGGGACAGGGTAGAAGGCTACACCTTC.

The chain employs TRBV28 and TRBJ2-1; 8 nucleotides align to TRBD2. CDR1 is MDHEN, CDR2 SYDVKM, per germline. J gave up 13 bases and V 4 bases, and 6 bases lay outside the gene matches. CDR3 length: 12 residues. CDR3 loop: CASSSPGLGQFF. Here the CDR3 DNA reads TGTGCCAGCAGTTCCCCGGGACTAGGACAGTTCTTC.

The V gene is TRBV6-1, the J gene TRBJ1-4, with 9 positions matching TRBD1. This CDR3 has 17 residues. V trimming: 4 bases; J trimming: 4 bases; junction bases outside the gene matches: 10. Per germline, CDR1 MNHNS and CDR2 SASEGT. CDR3 nucleotides: TGTGCCAGCAGTGCTACAGGCCGACAGGGGGGTAATGAAAAACTGTTTTTT. Its protein product is CASSATGRQGGNEKLFF.

V usage is TRBV5-5 and J usage is TRBJ2-5; 10 bases are shared with TRBD2. CDR3 length: 16 residues. CDR1 SGHKS and CDR2 YYEKEE come from the germline V gene (reference sequence). Trimming removed 0 bases from V and 1 base from J; junction bases left unmatched: 3. CDR3 protein: CASSLELAGVQETQYF. CDR3 nucleotides: TGTGCCAGCAGCTTGGAGCTAGCGGGGGTCCAAGAGACCCAGTACTTC.

A single count supports this clone. CDR3 sequence: CASSTGDGTYNEQFF. In DNA, the CDR3 is TGTGCCAGTAGTACAGGGGATGGAACCTACAATGAGCAGTTCTTC. The chain recombines TRBV19 with TRBJ2-1; D possibly corresponds to TRBD1 (6 bases). In germline, CDR1 is LNHDA, CDR2 SQIVND (reference sequence). The length of the CDR3 is 15 residues. Trimming stripped 4 bases from V and 2 bases from J, with 12 bases between.

The chain recombines TRBV6-5 with TRBJ1-1; D gene ambiguous. The CDR3 runs to 14 residues. Germline CDR1 MNHEY, CDR2 SVGAGI. V lost 2 bases and J 5 bases, leaving 12 bases between the germline ends. CDR3 DNA: TGTGCCAGCAGTTACCAATCTGTGCAGACTGAAGCTTTCTTT. Translating it yields CASSYQSVQTEAFF.

The rearrangement joins TRBV18 to TRBJ1-3, with D maybe TRBD1 (5 bases). V dropped 4 bases and J dropped 0 bases, with 7 bases sitting between them. The germline CDR1 and CDR2 sequences are KGHSH and LQKENI. The CDR3 length is 14 residues. As DNA, the CDR3 is TGTGCCAGCTCACAACAGGTCTCTGGAAACACCATATATTTT. Its translation is CASSQQVSGNTIYF.

The chain is built from TRBV27 and TRBJ2-7; perhaps TRBD1 as D (6 bases). Germline V gives CDR1 MNHEY, CDR2 SMNVEV (reference sequence). Trimming cost V 6 bases and J 0 bases, with 9 bases left between them. There are 13 residues in the CDR3. CDR3 sequence reads: CASRIRGSYEQYF. The CDR3 nucleotides read TGTGCCAGCAGAATCAGGGGCTCCTACGAGCAGTACTTC.

This chain joins TRBV20-1 and TRBJ2-7; TRBD2 matches at 12 bases. V lost 5 bases, J lost 2 bases, and 16 bases stayed unmatched. Germline V gives CDR1 DFQATT, CDR2 SNEGSKA (reference sequence). The CDR3 covers 18 residues. As DNA, the CDR3 is TGCAGTGCTGGTGCCCGGACTAGCGGGGAACACTCCACCTACGAGCAGTACTTC. Translated, it gives CSAGARTSGEHSTYEQYF.

The V call is TRBV5-6, the J call TRBJ1-5; possible D gene TRBD1, 6 bases. V was shortened by 1 base and J by 5 bases, with 16 bases between the two germline ends. The CDR3 totals 16 residues. The germline V gene encodes CDR1 SGHDT and CDR2 YYEEEE. For the CDR3, the DNA is TGTGCCAGCAGCTTGCTGTCAGGGGAAGGGTATCAGCCCCAGCATTTT. Amino acids: CASSLLSGEGYQPQHF.

The V call is TRBV5-6, the J call TRBJ2-7; TRBD2 might be the D (6 bases). Trimming pared 4 bases from V and 1 base from J, leaving 24 bases between. The length of the CDR3 is 18 residues. Per the germline V gene, CDR1 is SGHDT and CDR2 is YYEEEE. The CDR3 region is CASSTGGVKRGLSYEQYF. For the CDR3, the DNA is TGTGCCAGCAGCACCGGAGGGGTCAAAAGGGGTCTATCCTACGAGCAGTACTTC.

V usage is TRBV5-1 and J usage is TRBJ1-1; 9 bases match TRBD1. The V segment lost 4 bases and the J segment 5 bases; nucleotides outside the gene matches: 6. This CDR3 contains 14 residues. The germline CDR1 and CDR2 sequences are SGHRS and YFSETQ. The CDR3: CASSPRDRVTEAFF. CDR3 in DNA: TGCGCCAGCAGCCCGCGGGACAGGGTTACTGAAGCTTTCTTT. The full variable domain, rest sourced from reference TRBV5-1 and TRBJ1-1, is KAGVTQTPRYLIKTRGQQVTLSCSPISGHRSVSWYQQTPGQGLQFLFEYFSETQRNKGNFPGRFSGRQFSNSRSEMNVSTLELGDSALYLCASSPRDRVTEAFFGQGTRLTVV.

V and J are TRBV30 and TRBJ1-1; D unclear. The CDR3 has 12 residues. Trimming removed 0 bases at V and 6 bases at J, with 8 bases between. Germline CDR1 is GTSNPN and CDR2 is SVGIG (reference sequence). In DNA, the CDR3 is TGTGCCTGGAGTGTACTCGGGTCTGAAGCTTTCTTT. Protein product: CAWSVLGSEAFF. Looking up the rest from reference TRBV30 and TRBJ1-1 gives the full variable domain: SQTIHQWPATLVQPVGSPLSLECTVEGTSNPNLYWYRQAAGRGLQLLFYSVGIGQISSEVPQNLSASRPQDRQFILSSKKLLLSDSGFYLCAWSVLGSEAFFGQGTRLTVV.